These 9 T cell receptor beta chains came from one sample sequenced in a study of T cell responses to AZD1222 COVID-19 vaccine. Only in-frame clones appear in the TCRdb table, and some are missing; sequencing was by immunoSEQ multiplex PCR. The sample includes about 130,000 clones, about 90% of them seen just once. The sample consisted of peripheral blood, taken on day 0 of AZD1222 vaccination. Receptor source: an adult in good health.

The chain's CDR3 is CAGQTAENQPQHF. CDR3 nucleotides: TGTGCCGGACAGACAGCGGAGAATCAGCCCCAGCATTTT. The chain has TRBV7-9 and TRBJ1-5; weak D call: TRBD1 (6 bases). V lost 11 bases and J lost 4, with 15 bases in between. The CDR3 is 13 residues long. In germline, CDR1 is SEHNR, CDR2 FQNEAQ (reference sequence).

This clone was detected only once. This chain links TRBV6-5 with TRBJ1-5, with D hard to call. The CDR3 extends over 15 amino acids. Germline assignment: CDR1 MNHEY and CDR2 SVGAGI. The V and J ends lost 3 bases and 1 base respectively, with 10 bases between them. The DNA for the CDR3 is TGTGCCAGCAGTTATCAGGCTTGGAGCAATCAGCCCCAGCATTTT. Protein product: CASSYQAWSNQPQHF.

This clone was seen a single time. The chain combines TRBV14 with TRBJ1-1; TRBD1 is a possible D gene (6 bases). Trimming left V 3 bases short and J 4 bases short, with 15 bases between. CDR3 length: 15 residues. Germline-derived CDR1 and CDR2 are SGHDN and FVKESK. The CDR3 region is CASSQEDSSLTEAFF. DNA of the CDR3: TGTGCCAGCAGCCAGGAGGACAGCTCCCTCACTGAAGCTTTCTTT.

The CDR3 loop reads CASSRGDVSSYEQYF. CDR3 DNA: TGTGCCAGCAGCCGCGGGGACGTGAGCTCCTACGAGCAGTACTTC. The gene calls are TRBV6-5 and TRBJ2-7, with D perhaps TRBD2 (6 bases). The germline CDR1 and CDR2 sequences are MNHEY and SVGAGI. This CDR3 comprises 15 residues. V was cut by 6 bases and J by 0 bases, with 15 bases left in between.

This chain joins TRBV15 and TRBJ2-5, with 7 bases lining up with TRBD1. V shed 3 bases and J 6 bases; nucleotides not matched to a gene: 13. Per the germline V gene, CDR1 is LNHNV and CDR2 is YYDKDF (reference sequence). CDR3 length: 16 residues. CDR3 in amino acids: CATSSQRQGMQQTQYF. Written as DNA, the CDR3 is TGTGCCACCAGCAGTCAGCGACAGGGAATGCAACAGACCCAGTACTTC. Supplemented by reference TRBV15 and TRBJ2-5, the full variable domain reads DAMVIQNPRYQVTQFGKPVTLSCSQTLNHNVMYWYQQKSSQAPKLLFHYYDKDFNNEADTPDNFQSRRPNTSFCFLDIRSPGLGDTAMYLCATSSQRQGMQQTQYFGPGTRLLVL.

As concerns this clone: One end of the junction is discordant with germline, which a read error may explain. The V call is TRBV5-1, the J call TRBJ2-2; D is unresolved. Germline V gene data show CDR1 as SGHRS and CDR2 as YFSETQ. The CDR3 is made up of 14 amino acids. In DNA form, the CDR3 reads TGCGCCAGCAGCCCGGACGGGCGGACCGAGGAGCTGTTTTTT. This gives the protein CASSPDGRTEELFF.

This sequence joins TRBV7-9 and TRBJ2-5; D gene unclear. This CDR3 contains 12 residues. The V end was cut by 3 bases, the J end by 2 bases, with 4 bases between. CDR1 SEHNR and CDR2 FQNEAQ come from the germline V gene (reference sequence). The CDR3 coding sequence is TGTGCCAGCAGCTTGGGTCAAGAGACCCAGTACTTC. It translates to CASSLGQETQYF.

This chain links TRBV7-2 with TRBJ2-2, with 9 bases aligning to TRBD2. With V trimmed by 8 bases and J by 1 base, 5 bases remained unmatched. Germline V gene sequence: CDR1 SGHTA, CDR2 FQGNSA. CDR3 length equals 15 residues. For the CDR3, the DNA is TGTGCCAGCCGCCAACTAGCGGGGAACACCGGGGAGCTGTTTTTT. Its translation: CASRQLAGNTGELFF.

The V call is TRBV3-1 (or the pseudogene TRBV3-2), the J call TRBJ2-1; 9 nucleotides agree with TRBD1. Germline CDR1 LGHDT, CDR2 YNNKEL (reference sequence). J lost 8 bases, V lost 2 bases, and 13 bases had no gene match. The CDR3 loop spans 17 amino acids. CDR3 nucleotides: TGTGCCAGCAGCCAATTCCCTCGTGGGACAGGGAGCGATGAGCAGTTCTTC. Its protein is CASSQFPRGTGSDEQFF.